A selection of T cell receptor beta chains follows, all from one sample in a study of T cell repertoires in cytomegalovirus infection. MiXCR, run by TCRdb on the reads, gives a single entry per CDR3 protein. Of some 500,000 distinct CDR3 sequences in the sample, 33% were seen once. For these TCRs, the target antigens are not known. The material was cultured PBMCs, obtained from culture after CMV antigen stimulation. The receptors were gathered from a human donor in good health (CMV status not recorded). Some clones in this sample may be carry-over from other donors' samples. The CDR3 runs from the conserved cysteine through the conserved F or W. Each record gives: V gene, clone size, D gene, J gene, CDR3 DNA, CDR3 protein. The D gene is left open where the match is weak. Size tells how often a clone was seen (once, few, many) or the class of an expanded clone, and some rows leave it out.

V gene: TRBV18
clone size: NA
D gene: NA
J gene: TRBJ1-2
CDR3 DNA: TGTGCCAGCTCACCACCGGGCATTGGACAGCTCTATGGCTACACCTTC
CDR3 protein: CASSPPGIGQLYGYTF

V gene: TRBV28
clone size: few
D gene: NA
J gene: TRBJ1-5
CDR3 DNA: TGTGCCAGCAGTTTATTGAGTGAGCGCAATCAGCCCCAGCATTTT
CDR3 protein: CASSLLSERNQPQHF

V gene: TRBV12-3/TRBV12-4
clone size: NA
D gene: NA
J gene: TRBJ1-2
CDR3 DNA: TGTGCCAGCAGTCTCGGACAGAGCTTCTATGGCTACACCTTC
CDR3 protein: CASSLGQSFYGYTF

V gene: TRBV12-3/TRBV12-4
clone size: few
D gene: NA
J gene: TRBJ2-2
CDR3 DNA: TGTGCCAGCAGTCTCGTCACTACCGTCCCCGGGGAGCTGTTTTTT
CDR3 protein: CASSLVTTVPGELFF

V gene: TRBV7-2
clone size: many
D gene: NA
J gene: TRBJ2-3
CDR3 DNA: TGTGCCAGCGCTCCGACTAGCACAGATACGCAGTATTTT
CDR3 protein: CASAPTSTDTQYF

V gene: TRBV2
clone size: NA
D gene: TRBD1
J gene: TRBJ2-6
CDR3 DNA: TGTGCCAGCATCTCCGGGACAGCAAGCTCTGGGGCCAACGTCCTGACTTTC
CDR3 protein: CASISGTASSGANVLTF

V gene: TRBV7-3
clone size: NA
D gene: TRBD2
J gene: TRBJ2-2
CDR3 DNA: TGTGCCAGCAGCGTACGACTAGCGGGCAGAGGCGGGGAGCTGTTTTTT
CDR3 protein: CASSVRLAGRGGELFF

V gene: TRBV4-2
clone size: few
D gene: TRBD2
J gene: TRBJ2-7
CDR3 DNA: TGTGCCAGCAGCCAAATCAGGGGATCAGGGACTAGCGGGAGGGGGCGGTTTCGCGAGCAGTACTTC
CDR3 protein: CASSQIRGSGTSGRGRFREQYF

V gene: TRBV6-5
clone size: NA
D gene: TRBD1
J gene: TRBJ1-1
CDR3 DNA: TGTGCCAGCAGTTACTCGACGGGACAGGCGGCTATGAACACTGAAGCTTTCTTT
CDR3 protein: CASSYSTGQAAMNTEAFF

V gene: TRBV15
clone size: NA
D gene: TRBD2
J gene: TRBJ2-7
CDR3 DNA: TGTGCCACCAGCAGAGAGACGGCTAGCGGGAGATATCCAGGATGCGAGCAGTACTTC
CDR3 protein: CATSRETASGRYPGCEQYF

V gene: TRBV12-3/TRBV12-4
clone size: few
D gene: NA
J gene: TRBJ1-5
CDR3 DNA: TGTGCCAGCAGTTTAGCGCAGCGGGCCCAGCATTTT
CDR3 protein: CASSLAQRAQHF

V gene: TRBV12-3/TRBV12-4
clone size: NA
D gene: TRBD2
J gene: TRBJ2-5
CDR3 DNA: TGTGCCAGCAGTGATGGCCCGGGACTAGTGTACGAGACCCAGTACTTC
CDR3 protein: CASSDGPGLVYETQYF

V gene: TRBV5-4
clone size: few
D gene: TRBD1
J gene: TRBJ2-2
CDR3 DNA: TGTGCCAGCAGCATTAGAACAGGGGTCACCGGGGAGCTGTTTTTT
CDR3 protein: CASSIRTGVTGELFF

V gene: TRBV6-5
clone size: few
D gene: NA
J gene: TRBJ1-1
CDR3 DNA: TGTGCCAGCAGTTACTCGGAACTAAACACTGAAGCTTTCTTT
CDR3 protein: CASSYSELNTEAFF

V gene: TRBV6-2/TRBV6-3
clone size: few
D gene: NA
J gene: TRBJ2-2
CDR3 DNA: TGTGCCAGCAAACCGAACACCGGGGAGCTGTTTTTT
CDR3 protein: CASKPNTGELFF

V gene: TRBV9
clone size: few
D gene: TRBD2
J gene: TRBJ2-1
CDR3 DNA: TGTGCCAGCAGCCCCCGGGCTAGCGGGAGGGAAAATGAGCAGTTCTTC
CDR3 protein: CASSPRASGRENEQFF

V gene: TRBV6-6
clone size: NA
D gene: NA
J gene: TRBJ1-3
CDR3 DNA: TGTGCCAGTCCAACCAGGACTGGAAACACCATATATTTT
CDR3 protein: CASPTRTGNTIYF

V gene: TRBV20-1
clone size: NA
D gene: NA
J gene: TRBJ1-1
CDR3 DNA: TGCAGTGCTCAAGACAGTGAAGCTTTCTTT
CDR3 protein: CSAQDSEAFF

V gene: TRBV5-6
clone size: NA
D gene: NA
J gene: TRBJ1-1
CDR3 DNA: TGTGCCAGCAGCTTGGCATTTGAGGGGCCGAACACTGAAGCTTTCTTT
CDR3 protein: CASSLAFEGPNTEAFF

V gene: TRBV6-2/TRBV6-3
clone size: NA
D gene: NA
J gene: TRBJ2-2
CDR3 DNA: TGTGCCAGCAGTCCTCACGCGAACACCGGGGAGCTGTTTTTT
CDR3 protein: CASSPHANTGELFF

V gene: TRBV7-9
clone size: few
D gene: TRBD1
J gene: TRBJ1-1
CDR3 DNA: TGTGCCAGCAGCCCTGACGACAGGGGAGGAATGAACACTGAAGCTTTCTTT
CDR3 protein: CASSPDDRGGMNTEAFF

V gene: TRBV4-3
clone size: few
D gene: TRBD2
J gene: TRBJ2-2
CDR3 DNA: TGCGCCAGCAGCCCCCTGGAAGAGCGGGAGGGGAGGGCCGGGGAGCTGTTTTTT
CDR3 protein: CASSPLEEREGRAGELFF

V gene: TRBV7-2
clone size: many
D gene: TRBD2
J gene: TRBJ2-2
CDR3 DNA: TGTGCCAGCAGCCCCCTGACTAGCCTGAACACCGGGGAGCTGTTTTTT
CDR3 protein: CASSPLTSLNTGELFF

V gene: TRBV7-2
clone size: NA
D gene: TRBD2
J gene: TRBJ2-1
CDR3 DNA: TGTGCCAGCAGCTTAGACAAGGGAGGGAATGAGCAGTTCTTC
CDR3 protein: CASSLDKGGNEQFF

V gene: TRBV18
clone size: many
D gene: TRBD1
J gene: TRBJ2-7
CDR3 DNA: TGTGCCAGCTCACCAGGACAGGGTTGGGCCTACGAGCAGTACTTC
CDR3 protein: CASSPGQGWAYEQYF

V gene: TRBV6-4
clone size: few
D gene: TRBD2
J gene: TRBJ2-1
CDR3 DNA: TGTGCCAGCACGAGGACTAGCGGGAGCAGCAATGAGCAGTTCTTC
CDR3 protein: CASTRTSGSSNEQFF

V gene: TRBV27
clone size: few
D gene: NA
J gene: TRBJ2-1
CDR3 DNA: TGTGCCAGCAGTTTAAAAGCGTGGAGTGAGCAGTTCTTC
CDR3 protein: CASSLKAWSEQFF

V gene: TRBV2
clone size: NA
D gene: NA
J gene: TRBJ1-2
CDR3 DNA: TGTGCCAGCCGGTATCGGGGGGTTCTTTATGGCTACACCTTC
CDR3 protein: CASRYRGVLYGYTF

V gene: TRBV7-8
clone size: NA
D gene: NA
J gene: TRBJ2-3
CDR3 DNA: TGTGCCAGCAGTTTAGAGTACTATGGAGATACGCAGTATTTT
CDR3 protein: CASSLEYYGDTQYF

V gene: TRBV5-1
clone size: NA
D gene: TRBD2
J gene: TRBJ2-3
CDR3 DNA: TGCGCCAGCAGCTCGTACTTTAGCGGGAGCCCAGCCAATACAGATACGCAGTATTTT
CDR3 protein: CASSSYFSGSPANTDTQYF

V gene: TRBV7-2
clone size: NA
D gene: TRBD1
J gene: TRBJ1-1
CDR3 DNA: TGTGCCAGCAGCTTAGAGACAGGGGGTTCAACTGAAGCTTTCTTT
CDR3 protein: CASSLETGGSTEAFF

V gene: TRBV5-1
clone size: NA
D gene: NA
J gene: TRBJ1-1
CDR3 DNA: TGCGCCAGCAGCTTCTCCCCCCCGGGGGCGCAGATAGGCACTGAAGCTTTCTTT
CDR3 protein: CASSFSPPGAQIGTEAFF

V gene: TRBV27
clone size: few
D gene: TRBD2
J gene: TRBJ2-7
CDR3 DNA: TGTGCCAGCCGCGTAGCGGGAGGTTACGAGCAGTACTTC
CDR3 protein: CASRVAGGYEQYF

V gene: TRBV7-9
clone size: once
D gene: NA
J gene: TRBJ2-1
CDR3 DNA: TGTGCCAGCAGCATGCTTACCTACAATGAGCAGTTCTTC
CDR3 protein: CASSMLTYNEQFF

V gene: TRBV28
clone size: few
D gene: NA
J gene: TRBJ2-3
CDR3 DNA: TGTGCCAGCAGGTCAAGGAATGGGAACACAGATACGCAGTATTTT
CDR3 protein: CASRSRNGNTDTQYF

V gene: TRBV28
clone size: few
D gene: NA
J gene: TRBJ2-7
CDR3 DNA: TGTGCCAGCAGTTTTTCCAACGAGCAGTACTTC
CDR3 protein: CASSFSNEQYF

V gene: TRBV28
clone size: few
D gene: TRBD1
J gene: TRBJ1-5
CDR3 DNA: TGTGCCAGCAGTTTAGGGACAGCCCCGTATAGCAATCAGCCCCAGCATTTT
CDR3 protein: CASSLGTAPYSNQPQHF

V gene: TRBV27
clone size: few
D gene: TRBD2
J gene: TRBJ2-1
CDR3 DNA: TGTGCCAGCAGTTTCTCGACTAGCGGCCATTCCTACAATGAGCAGTTCTTC
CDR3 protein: CASSFSTSGHSYNEQFF

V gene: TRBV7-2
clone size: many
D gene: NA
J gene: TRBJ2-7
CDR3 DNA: TGTGCCAGCGGACGGGGGTTAGGGGGGCGATCCTACGAGCAGTACTTC
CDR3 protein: CASGRGLGGRSYEQYF

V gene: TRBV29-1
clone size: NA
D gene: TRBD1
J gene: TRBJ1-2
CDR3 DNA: TGCAGCTCCACCCGACAGGGAGAAATCACCTTC
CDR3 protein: CSSTRQGEITF